This T cell receptor beta chain was sequenced for a study of T cell repertoires in cytomegalovirus infection (dated by TCRdb to about 2019). Regarding the research as a whole: Donor HLA type was relevant to the analysis, as public TCR beta signatures indicated carriage of CMV infection together with the matching HLA type.

A note on this clonotype: The antigen this receptor binds is unknown. Base qualities were left out, and no much larger clone turns up one base away.

A distance of 18 bases separates the germline ends of V and J, which lose 6 bases and 15 bases respectively. The CDR3 measures 12 amino acids from cysteine to phenylalanine. The retained sequence is limited to the CDR3, 36 bases, with the frame set at the first base. CDR1 MNHEY and CDR2 SVGAGI were looked up in the germline V gene. Instrument used: Illumina HiSeq 1500. In-frame beta chains were kept once TCRdb had trimmed the public reads at Q25 with fastp and called clones with MiXCR. CDR3 protein sequences are deduplicated, and each keeps its most common genes and DNA. This sample has nearly 550,000 distinct CDR3 sequences in its table, and about 15% of those were observed once. About 24% of the sample goes to the ten largest clones. On the study overall, not on this receptor specifically: The ex vivo response was dominated by HLA-C-restricted CMV-specific TCR beta clonotypes, which also provided the single most frequent clonotype in two of eight donors. Cumulative frequency of public TCR beta family members discriminated carriers of CMV infection plus the relevant HLA type in this cohort and an independent approximately 340-donor cohort.

This TCR came from a human donor in good health (CMV status not recorded). Some clones in this sample may be carry-over from other donors' samples. The sequence links TRBV6-5 to TRBJ1-5; a tentative D match to TRBD1 spans 6 bases. Sequencing input: CD8+ T cells from PBMCs. The DNA sequence reads TGTGCCAGCAGCTCGAGGGGGTCGAAACTGCATTTT. It encodes CASSSRGSKLHF.